This is a list of T cell receptor beta chains from one sample in a study of blood T cell repertoires in COVID-19. The protocol was immunoSEQ multiplex PCR, while the TCRdb copy is restricted to in-frame clones and leaves out a portion. This sample carries approximately 240,000 clones, about 85% of them seen once, and the ten largest clones take around 6%. The sequencing input was PBMCs or T cells enriched from blood (not recorded which). The receptors were gathered from a woman aged 25 to 39 with acute COVID-19. The CDR3 runs from the conserved cysteine through the conserved F or W. The D gene is left open where the match is weak. A row's size may be missing; if present it is once, few, many or a size class.

TRBJ1-5,NA,TRBV7-2,16,NA,CASSLSVGAYNQPQHF,TGTGCCAGCAGCCTCTCGGTGGGGGCATACAATCAGCCCCAGCATTTT
TRBJ2-5,NA,TRBV27,16,NA,CASSKLRGSFQETQYF,TGTGCCAGCAGCAAACTGCGGGGAAGCTTCCAAGAGACCCAGTACTTC
TRBJ1-6,NA,TRBV5-8,15,NA,CASSTRRGLNSPLHF,TGTGCCAGCAGCACCCGGAGGGGACTAAATTCACCCCTCCACTTT
TRBJ2-2,NA,TRBV21-1,11,NA,CASSPTGELFF,TGTGCCAGCAGTCCGACCGGGGAGCTGTTTTTT
TRBJ2-7,TRBD2,TRBV6-2/TRBV6-3,18,NA,CASSYSTYQTGTSYEQYF,TGTGCCAGCAGTTACTCGACATATCAAACCGGGACTAGCTACGAGCAGTACTTC
TRBJ2-5,NA,TRBV19,14,NA,CASSPSWGEETQYF,TGTGCCAGTAGTCCGTCTTGGGGGGAAGAGACCCAGTACTTC
TRBJ2-7,NA,TRBV21-1,17,NA,CASSPRKPSDRRWEQYF,TGTGCCAGCAGCCCGCGGAAGCCTAGCGATCGGAGGTGGGAGCAGTACTTC
TRBJ1-6,NA,TRBV6-2/TRBV6-3,14,NA,CASSLAETSSPLHF,TGTGCCAGCAGTTTGGCAGAAACCTCTTCACCCCTCCACTTT
TRBJ1-3,NA,TRBV6-5,15,NA,CASSPIGGSGNTIYF,TGTGCCAGCAGTCCCATCGGAGGCTCTGGAAACACCATATATTTT
TRBJ1-6,NA,TRBV4-2,14,NA,CASSQESENSPLHF,TGTGCCAGCAGCCAAGAGTCGGAGAATTCACCCCTCCACTTT
TRBJ2-5,TRBD1,TRBV7-2,16,NA,CASSPTGVGPQETQYF,TGTGCCAGCAGCCCGACAGGGGTAGGGCCTCAAGAGACCCAGTACTTC
TRBJ2-3,TRBD1,TRBV7-3,17,NA,CASSLTLAGGATDTQYF,TGTGCCAGCAGCTTAACCTTGGCAGGGGGCGCGACAGATACGCAGTATTTT
TRBJ1-1,TRBD1,TRBV19,14,NA,CASSTLRQGREAFF,TGTGCCAGTAGTACCTTGCGACAGGGCCGTGAAGCTTTCTTT
TRBJ1-5,NA,TRBV19,15,NA,CASSVTGSHNQPQHF,TGTGCCAGTAGTGTAACAGGGTCCCACAATCAGCCCCAGCATTTT
TRBJ2-5,NA,TRBV24-1,15,NA,CATLELRTAQETQYF,TGTGCCACTTTAGAATTGAGGACAGCCCAAGAGACCCAGTACTTC
TRBJ2-7,TRBD2,TRBV3-1/TRBV3-2,14,few,CASKNSGSSYEQYF,TGTGCCAGCAAGAATAGCGGGTCCTCCTACGAGCAGTACTTC
TRBJ2-7,NA,TRBV5-8,13,NA,CASSLAGTYEQYF,TGTGCCAGCAGCTTGGCGGGGACCTACGAGCAGTACTTC
TRBJ2-3,TRBD1,TRBV7-9,14,NA,CASSSTGGPDTQYF,TGTGCCAGCAGCTCGACAGGGGGCCCAGATACGCAGTATTTT
TRBJ1-3,NA,TRBV9,14,NA,CASSVSGAGNTIYF,TGTGCCAGCAGCGTATCAGGGGCTGGAAACACCATATATTTT
TRBJ1-1,NA,TRBV11-2,13,once,CASSILAAGEAFF,TGTGCCAGCAGCATCCTAGCCGCGGGTGAAGCTTTCTTT
TRBJ1-4,NA,TRBV25-1,16,NA,CASSPRGGTLLEKLFF,TGTGCCAGCAGTCCGAGGGGGGGGACACTGCTTGAAAAACTGTTTTTT
TRBJ1-2,TRBD1,TRBV27,15,NA,CASSPNLGQGIGYTF,TGTGCCAGCAGCCCGAACTTGGGACAGGGAATTGGCTACACCTTC
TRBJ1-1,TRBD1,TRBV10-3,14,NA,CAIRGQGAGTEAFF,TGTGCCATCAGGGGACAGGGAGCTGGCACTGAAGCTTTCTTT
TRBJ1-6,TRBD1,TRBV5-5,15,NA,CASSRDRGLNSPLHF,TGTGCCAGCAGCCGGGACAGGGGGCTTAATTCACCCCTCCACTTT
TRBJ2-1,NA,TRBV3-1/TRBV3-2,15,NA,CASSQGRLSYNEQFF,TGTGCCAGCAGCCAAGGGCGACTTTCGTACAATGAGCAGTTCTTC
TRBJ1-5,TRBD1,TRBV5-5,18,NA,CASSQGQGNSRADQPQHF,TGTGCCAGCAGCCAGGGACAGGGGAATTCCAGGGCGGATCAGCCCCAGCATTTT
TRBJ1-4,TRBD1,TRBV2,15,NA,CASSRGQGSNEKLFF,TGTGCCAGCAGCCGCGGACAGGGATCAAATGAAAAACTGTTTTTT
TRBJ2-7,TRBD1,TRBV5-1,18,NA,CASSLGQGARIPSYEQYF,TGCGCCAGCAGCTTGGGACAGGGGGCACGGATACCCTCCTACGAGCAGTACTTC
TRBJ1-4,TRBD1,TRBV10-3,14,once,CAISEGQGGQKLFF,TGTGCCATCAGTGAGGGACAGGGAGGGCAAAAACTGTTTTTT
TRBJ2-1,TRBD2,TRBV29-1,12,once,CSVGTSRDEQFF,TGCAGCGTGGGGACTAGCCGCGATGAGCAGTTCTTC
TRBJ2-2,NA,TRBV9,15,NA,CASSVAQGNTGELFF,TGTGCCAGCAGCGTAGCTCAGGGCAACACCGGGGAGCTGTTTTTT
TRBJ2-7,NA,TRBV29-1,12,NA,CSVGAGSYEQYF,TGCAGCGTTGGGGCTGGGTCCTACGAGCAGTACTTC
TRBJ2-5,NA,TRBV4-2,17,once,CASSQVGRGLPGETQYF,TGTGCCAGCAGCCAAGTAGGCAGGGGCCTACCGGGGGAGACCCAGTACTTC
TRBJ2-2,TRBD1,TRBV7-3,17,NA,CASSLDRTGRGAGELFF,TGTGCCAGCAGCTTGGATAGGACAGGGCGTGGTGCCGGGGAGCTGTTTTTT
TRBJ2-5,NA,TRBV6-5,11,NA,CASSRAETQYF,TGTGCCAGCAGTCGAGCGGAGACCCAGTACTTC
TRBJ2-1,NA,TRBV7-2,14,NA,CASSPQALGNEQFF,TGTGCCAGCAGCCCTCAGGCCTTGGGCAATGAGCAGTTCTTC
TRBJ2-1,NA,TRBV19,14,NA,CASSRRVYHNEQFF,TGTGCCAGTTCCCGCAGGGTTTACCACAATGAGCAGTTCTTC
TRBJ2-1,TRBD2,TRBV19,15,NA,CASSISGGAGNEQFF,TGTGCCAGTAGTATAAGCGGGGGGGCCGGCAATGAGCAGTTCTTC
TRBJ2-2,NA,TRBV29-1,12,few,CSVATGGGELFF,TGCAGCGTAGCTACCGGCGGAGGGGAGCTGTTTTTT
TRBJ2-1,NA,TRBV3-1/TRBV3-2,14,NA,CASSLTHSGNEQFF,TGTGCCAGCAGCCTGACACACTCGGGGAATGAGCAGTTCTTC
TRBJ2-5,TRBD2,TRBV25-1,16,NA,CASSDRTSGFQETQYF,TGTGCCAGCAGTGATCGGACTAGCGGATTCCAAGAGACCCAGTACTTC
TRBJ1-2,NA,TRBV7-3,13,NA,CASSPGQGYGYTF,TGTGCCAGCAGCCCCGGGCAGGGTTATGGCTACACCTTC
TRBJ2-7,NA,TRBV30,13,NA,CAWTLGVGGEQYF,TGTGCCTGGACGCTAGGGGTCGGGGGCGAGCAGTACTTC
TRBJ2-1,NA,TRBV27,13,NA,CASSWLRGNEQFF,TGTGCCAGCAGTTGGTTGAGGGGGAATGAGCAGTTCTTC
TRBJ2-7,TRBD2,TRBV5-1,13,once,CASSFGTSGEQYF,TGCGCCAGCAGCTTCGGGACTAGCGGAGAGCAGTACTTC
TRBJ1-5,TRBD1,TRBV28,14,NA,CASQTGQGNQPQHF,TGTGCCAGCCAAACGGGACAGGGAAATCAGCCCCAGCATTTT
TRBJ1-5,NA,TRBV19,15,NA,CASTRRGGINQPQHF,TGTGCCAGTACAAGGAGGGGCGGAATCAATCAGCCCCAGCATTTT
TRBJ2-2,NA,TRBV27,12,few,CASRQNTGELFF,TGTGCCAGCAGACAGAACACCGGGGAGCTGTTTTTT
TRBJ1-1,NA,TRBV11-2,16,NA,CASSPKDPGQNTEAFF,TGTGCCAGCAGCCCAAAAGATCCGGGACAGAACACTGAAGCTTTCTTT
TRBJ2-7,TRBD2,TRBV6-2/TRBV6-3,17,NA,CASSYSTELAGWYEQYF,TGTGCCAGCAGTTACTCCACGGAACTAGCGGGTTGGTACGAGCAGTACTTC
TRBJ2-7,NA,TRBV24-1,15,NA,CATSCRRQANYEQYF,TGTGCCACCAGTTGTCGCCGACAGGCTAATTACGAGCAGTACTTC
TRBJ1-6,NA,TRBV7-6,13,NA,CASSIESGSPLHF,TGTGCCAGCAGCATAGAATCAGGATCACCCCTCCACTTT
TRBJ1-5,TRBD1,TRBV7-9,15,NA,CASSAAGGYNQPQHF,TGTGCCAGCAGCGCGGCAGGGGGCTACAATCAGCCCCAGCATTTT
TRBJ2-3,TRBD2,TRBV29-1,14,NA,CSVDLAGGPFAQYF,TGCAGCGTTGATCTAGCGGGAGGGCCTTTCGCGCAGTATTTT
TRBJ2-7,NA,TRBV23-1,13,NA,CASSLRGGHEQYF,TGCGCCAGCAGCCTAAGGGGGGGGCACGAGCAGTACTTC